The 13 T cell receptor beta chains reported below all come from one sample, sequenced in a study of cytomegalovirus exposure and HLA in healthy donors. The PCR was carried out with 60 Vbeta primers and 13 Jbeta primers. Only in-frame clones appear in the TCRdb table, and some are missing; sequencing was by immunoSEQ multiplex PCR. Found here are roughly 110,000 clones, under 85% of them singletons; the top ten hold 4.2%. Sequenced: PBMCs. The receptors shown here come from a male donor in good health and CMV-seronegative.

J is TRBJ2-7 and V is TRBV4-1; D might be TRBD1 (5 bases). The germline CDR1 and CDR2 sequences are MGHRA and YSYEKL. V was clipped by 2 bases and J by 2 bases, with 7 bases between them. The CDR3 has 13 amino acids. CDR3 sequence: CASSQTGPYEQYF. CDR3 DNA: TGCGCCAGCAGCCAAACAGGCCCCTACGAGCAGTACTTC.

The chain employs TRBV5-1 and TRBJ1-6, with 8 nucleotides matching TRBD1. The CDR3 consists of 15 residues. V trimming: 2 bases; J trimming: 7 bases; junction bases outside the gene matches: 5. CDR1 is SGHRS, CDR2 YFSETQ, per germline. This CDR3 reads CASSFGGQANSPLHF. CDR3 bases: TGCGCCAGCAGCTTCGGGGGACAGGCGAATTCACCCCTCCACTTT.

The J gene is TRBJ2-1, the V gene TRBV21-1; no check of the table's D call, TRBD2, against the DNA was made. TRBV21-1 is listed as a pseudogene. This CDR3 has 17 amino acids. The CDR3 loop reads CASSKGGGTSGSDEQFF. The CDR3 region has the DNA TGTGCCAGCAGCAAAGGGGGCGGGACTAGCGGGAGTGATGAGCAGTTCTTC.

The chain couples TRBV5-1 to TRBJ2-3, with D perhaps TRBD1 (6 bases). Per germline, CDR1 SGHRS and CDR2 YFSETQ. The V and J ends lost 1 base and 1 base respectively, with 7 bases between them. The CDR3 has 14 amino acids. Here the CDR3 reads CASSLPGGTDTQYF. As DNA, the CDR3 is TGCGCCAGCAGCTTGCCAGGGGGCACAGATACGCAGTATTTT.

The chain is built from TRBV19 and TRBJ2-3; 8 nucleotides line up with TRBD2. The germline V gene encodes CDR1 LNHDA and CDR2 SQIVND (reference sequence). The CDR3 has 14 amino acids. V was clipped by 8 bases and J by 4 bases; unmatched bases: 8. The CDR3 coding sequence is TGTGCCAGTGGCCCCGGGAGGGCCCCAGATACGCAGTATTTT. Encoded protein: CASGPGRAPDTQYF.

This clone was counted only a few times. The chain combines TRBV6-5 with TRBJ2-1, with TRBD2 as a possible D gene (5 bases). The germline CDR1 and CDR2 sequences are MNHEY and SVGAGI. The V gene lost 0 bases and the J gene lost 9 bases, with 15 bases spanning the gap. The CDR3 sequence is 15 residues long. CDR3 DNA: TGTGCCAGCAGTTACTCGGCTGGGGAGATAAGTGAGCAGTTCTTC. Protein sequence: CASSYSAGEISEQFF.

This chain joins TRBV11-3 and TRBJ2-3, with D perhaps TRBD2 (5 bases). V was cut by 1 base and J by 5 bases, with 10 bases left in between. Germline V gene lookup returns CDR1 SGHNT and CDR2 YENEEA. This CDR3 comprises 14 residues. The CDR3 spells CASSLGGPGDTQYF. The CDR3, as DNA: TGTGCCAGCAGCTTAGGCGGGCCGGGAGATACGCAGTATTTT.

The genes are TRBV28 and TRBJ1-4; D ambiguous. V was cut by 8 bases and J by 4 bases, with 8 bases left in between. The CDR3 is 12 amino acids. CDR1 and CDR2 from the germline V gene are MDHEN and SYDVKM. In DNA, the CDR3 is TGTGCCAGCGCGGCCGGTAATGAAAAACTGTTTTTT. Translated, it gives CASAAGNEKLFF.

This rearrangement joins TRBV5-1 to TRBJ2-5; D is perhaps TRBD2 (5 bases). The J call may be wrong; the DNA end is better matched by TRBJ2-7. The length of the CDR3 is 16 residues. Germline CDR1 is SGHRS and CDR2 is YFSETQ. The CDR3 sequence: CASSLAASGNYYEQYF. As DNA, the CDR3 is TGCGCCAGCAGCTTGGCGGCGTCCGGGAACTACTACGAGCAGTACTTC.

In DNA, the CDR3 is TGTGCCAGCAGCGGCGTTACTAGCGGGAAGGTTGAGCAGTTCTTC. Translated, it gives CASSGVTSGKVEQFF. The chain recombines TRBV9 with TRBJ2-1; 10 positions match TRBD2. CDR3 size: 15 residues. CDR1 and CDR2 from the germline V gene are SGDLS and YYNGEE. After removal of 3 bases from V and 9 bases from J, the junction contained 9 bases not matched to a gene.

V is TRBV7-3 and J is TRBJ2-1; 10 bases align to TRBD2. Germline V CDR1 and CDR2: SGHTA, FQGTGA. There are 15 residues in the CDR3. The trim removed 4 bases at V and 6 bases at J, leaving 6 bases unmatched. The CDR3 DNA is TGTGCCAGCAGCTCAGCGGGAGGGGGTCCCAATGAGCAGTTCTTC. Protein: CASSSAGGGPNEQFF.

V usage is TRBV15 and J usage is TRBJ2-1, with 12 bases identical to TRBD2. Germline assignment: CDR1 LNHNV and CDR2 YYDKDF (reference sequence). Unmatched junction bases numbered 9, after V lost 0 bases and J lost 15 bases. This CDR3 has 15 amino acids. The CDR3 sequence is CATSRDFLAGGPVFF. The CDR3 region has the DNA TGTGCCACCAGCAGAGATTTTCTAGCGGGAGGGCCGGTGTTCTTC.

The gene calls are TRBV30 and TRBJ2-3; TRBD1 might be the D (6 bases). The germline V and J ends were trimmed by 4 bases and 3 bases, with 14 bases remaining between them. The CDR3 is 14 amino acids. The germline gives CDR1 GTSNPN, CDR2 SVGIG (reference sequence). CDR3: CAWTSGVGTDTQYF. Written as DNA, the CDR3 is TGTGCCTGGACTTCAGGGGTAGGAACAGATACGCAGTATTTT.